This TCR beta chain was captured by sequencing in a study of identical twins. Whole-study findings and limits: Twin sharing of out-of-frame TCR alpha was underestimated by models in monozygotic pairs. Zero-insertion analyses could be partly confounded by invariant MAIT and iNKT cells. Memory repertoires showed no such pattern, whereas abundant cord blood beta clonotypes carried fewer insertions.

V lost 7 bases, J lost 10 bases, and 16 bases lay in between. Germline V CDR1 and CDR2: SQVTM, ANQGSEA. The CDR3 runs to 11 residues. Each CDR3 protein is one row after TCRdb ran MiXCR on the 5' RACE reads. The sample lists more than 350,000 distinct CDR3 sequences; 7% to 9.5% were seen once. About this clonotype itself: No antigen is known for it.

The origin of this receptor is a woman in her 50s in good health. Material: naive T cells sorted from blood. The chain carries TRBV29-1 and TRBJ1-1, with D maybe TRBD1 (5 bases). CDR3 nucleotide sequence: TGCAGCGCTACCCGGGACCACGGAGCTTTCTTT. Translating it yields CSATRDHGAFF.